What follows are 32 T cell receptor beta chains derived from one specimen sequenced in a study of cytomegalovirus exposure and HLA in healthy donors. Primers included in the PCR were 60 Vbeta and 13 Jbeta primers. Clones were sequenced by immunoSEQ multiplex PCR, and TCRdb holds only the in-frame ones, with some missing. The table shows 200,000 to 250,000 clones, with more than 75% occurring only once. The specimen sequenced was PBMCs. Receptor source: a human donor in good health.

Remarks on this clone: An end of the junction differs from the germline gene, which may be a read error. The CDR3 DNA reads TGTTCCAGCAGCTTACTCAGGGATCTCACAACTAATGAAAAACTGTTTTTT. It is translated as CSSSLLRDLTTNEKLFF. This chain links TRBV7-9 with TRBJ1-4, with a weak D call TRBD1 (5 bases). Per the germline V gene, CDR1 is SEHNR and CDR2 is FQNEAQ (reference sequence). This CDR3 is 17 amino acids long.

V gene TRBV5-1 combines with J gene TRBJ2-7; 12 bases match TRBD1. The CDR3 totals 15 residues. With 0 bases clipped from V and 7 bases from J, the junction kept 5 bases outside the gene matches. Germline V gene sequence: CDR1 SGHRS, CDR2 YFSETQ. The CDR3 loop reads CASSLVGQGAEEQYF. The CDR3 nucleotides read TGCGCCAGCAGCTTGGTGGGACAGGGGGCGGAGGAGCAGTACTTC.

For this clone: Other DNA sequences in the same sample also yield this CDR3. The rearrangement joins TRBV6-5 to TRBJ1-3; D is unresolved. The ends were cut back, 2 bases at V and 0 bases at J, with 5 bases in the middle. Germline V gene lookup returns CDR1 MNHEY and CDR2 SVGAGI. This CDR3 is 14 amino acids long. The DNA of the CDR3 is TGTGCCAGCAGTTACCGGGGCTCTGGAAACACCATATATTTT. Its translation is CASSYRGSGNTIYF.

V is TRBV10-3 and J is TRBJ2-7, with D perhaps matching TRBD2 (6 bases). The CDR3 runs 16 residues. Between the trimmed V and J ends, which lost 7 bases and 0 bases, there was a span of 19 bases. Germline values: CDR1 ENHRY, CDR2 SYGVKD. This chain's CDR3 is CAIKLYGGAHSYEQYF. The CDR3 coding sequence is TGTGCCATCAAACTTTACGGCGGGGCCCACTCCTACGAGCAGTACTTC.

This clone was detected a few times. The CDR3 nucleotides read TGTGCCAGCAGCTTAGTGAGCGGGGGACCTGAAGATACGCAGTATTTT. Its protein product is CASSLVSGGPEDTQYF. The chain uses TRBV7-6 and TRBJ2-3; 8 bases line up with TRBD2. CDR1 and CDR2 from the germline V gene are SGHVS and FNYEAQ. The junction had 8 bases not matched to a gene; V was cut back by 1 base and J by 5 bases. The CDR3 length is 16 residues.

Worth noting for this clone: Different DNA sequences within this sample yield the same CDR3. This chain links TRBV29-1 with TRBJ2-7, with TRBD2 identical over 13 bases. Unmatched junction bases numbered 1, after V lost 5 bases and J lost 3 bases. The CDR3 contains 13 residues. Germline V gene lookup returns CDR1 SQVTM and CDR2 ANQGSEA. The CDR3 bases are TGCAGCGTTCGGACTAGCGGGAGCTACGAGCAGTACTTC. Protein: CSVRTSGSYEQYF.

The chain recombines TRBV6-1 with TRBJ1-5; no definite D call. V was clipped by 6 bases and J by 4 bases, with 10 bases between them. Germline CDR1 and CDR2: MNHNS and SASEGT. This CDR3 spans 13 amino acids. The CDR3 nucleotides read TGTGCCAGCAGCCTACAGATAAATCAGCCCCAGCATTTT. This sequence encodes CASSLQINQPQHF.

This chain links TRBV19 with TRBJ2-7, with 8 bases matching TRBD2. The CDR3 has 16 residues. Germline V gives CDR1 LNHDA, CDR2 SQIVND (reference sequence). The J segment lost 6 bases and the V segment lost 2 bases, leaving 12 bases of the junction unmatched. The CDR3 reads CASSIHYHGLAGEQYF. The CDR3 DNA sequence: TGTGCCAGTAGTATACATTACCACGGACTAGCCGGCGAGCAGTACTTC.

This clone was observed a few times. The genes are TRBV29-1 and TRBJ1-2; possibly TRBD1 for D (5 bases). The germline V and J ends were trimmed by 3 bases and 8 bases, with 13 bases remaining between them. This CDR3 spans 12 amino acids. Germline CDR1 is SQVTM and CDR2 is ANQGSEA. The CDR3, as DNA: TGCAGCGTTGATGGAGGGGAAAGCGGCTACACCTTC. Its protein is CSVDGGESGYTF.

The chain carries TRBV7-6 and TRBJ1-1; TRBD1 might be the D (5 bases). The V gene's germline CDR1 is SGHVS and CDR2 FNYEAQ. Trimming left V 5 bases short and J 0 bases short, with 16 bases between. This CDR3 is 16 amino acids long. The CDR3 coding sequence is TGTGCCAGCAGCCCTCACACGACAGAGATGAACACTGAAGCTTTCTTT. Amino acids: CASSPHTTEMNTEAFF.

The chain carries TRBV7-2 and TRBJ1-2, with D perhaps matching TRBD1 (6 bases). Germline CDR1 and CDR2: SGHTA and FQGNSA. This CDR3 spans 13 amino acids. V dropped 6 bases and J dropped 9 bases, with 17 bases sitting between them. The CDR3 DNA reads TGTGCCAGCAGGAGCACAGGGAAGCATCGCTACACCTTC. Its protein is CASRSTGKHRYTF.

Here the CDR3 reads CASSQDGSSGNTIYF. Written as DNA, the CDR3 is TGCGCCAGCAGCCAAGACGGGAGCTCTGGAAACACCATATATTTT. The chain links TRBV4-3 to TRBJ1-3; no firm D call. This CDR3 is 15 amino acids long. CDR1 is LGHNA, CDR2 YSLEER, per germline. Trimming shortened V by 0 bases and J by 0 bases, and 6 bases separated the two germline ends.

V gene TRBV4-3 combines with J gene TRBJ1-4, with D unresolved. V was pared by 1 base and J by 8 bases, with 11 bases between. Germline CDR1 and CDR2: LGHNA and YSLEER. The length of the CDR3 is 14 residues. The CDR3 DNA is TGCGCCAGCAGCCAAGGCAATAACCGGGAAAAACTGTTTTTT. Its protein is CASSQGNNREKLFF.

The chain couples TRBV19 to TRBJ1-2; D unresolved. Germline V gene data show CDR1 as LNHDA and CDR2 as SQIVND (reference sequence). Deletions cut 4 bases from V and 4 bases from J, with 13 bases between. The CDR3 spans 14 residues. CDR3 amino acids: CASSTRPGSYGYTF. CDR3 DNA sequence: TGTGCCAGTAGTACCAGGCCCGGGAGCTATGGCTACACCTTC.

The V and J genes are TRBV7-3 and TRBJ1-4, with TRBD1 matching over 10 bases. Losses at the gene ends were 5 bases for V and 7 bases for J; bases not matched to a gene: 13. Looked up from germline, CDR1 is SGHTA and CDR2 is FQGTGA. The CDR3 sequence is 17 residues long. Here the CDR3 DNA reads TGTGCCAGCAGCGCTAGACCATTGACAGGGGGCACTGAAAAACTGTTTTTT. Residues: CASSARPLTGGTEKLFF.

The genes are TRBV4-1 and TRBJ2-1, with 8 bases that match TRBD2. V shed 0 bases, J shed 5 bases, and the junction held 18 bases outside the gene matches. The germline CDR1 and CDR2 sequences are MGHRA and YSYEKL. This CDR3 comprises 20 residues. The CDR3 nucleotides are TGCGCCAGCAGCCAAGATCCCTCCGGTCAAGTAGCGGGGAGGGACAATGAGCAGTTCTTC. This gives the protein CASSQDPSGQVAGRDNEQFF.

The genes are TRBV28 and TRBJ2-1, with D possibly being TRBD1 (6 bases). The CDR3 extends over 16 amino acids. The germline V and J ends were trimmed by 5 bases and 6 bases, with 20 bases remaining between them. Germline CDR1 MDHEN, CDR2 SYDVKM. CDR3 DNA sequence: TGTGCCAGCAGTCGCCCCTTGGCAGGGGCTTCCAATGAGCAGTTCTTC. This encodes CASSRPLAGASNEQFF.

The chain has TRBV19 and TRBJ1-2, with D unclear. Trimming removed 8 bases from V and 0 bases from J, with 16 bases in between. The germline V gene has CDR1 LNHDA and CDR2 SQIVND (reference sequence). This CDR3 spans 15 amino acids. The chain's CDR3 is CASSGFSYSNYGYTF. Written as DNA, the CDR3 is TGTGCCAGTTCAGGTTTTTCTTACTCTAACTATGGCTACACCTTC.

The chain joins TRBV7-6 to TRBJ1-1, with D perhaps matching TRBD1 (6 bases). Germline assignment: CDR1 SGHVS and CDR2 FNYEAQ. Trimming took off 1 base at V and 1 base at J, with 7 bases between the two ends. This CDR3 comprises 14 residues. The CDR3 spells CASSLGGPNTEAFF. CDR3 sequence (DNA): TGTGCCAGCAGCTTAGGGGGGCCGAACACTGAAGCTTTCTTT.

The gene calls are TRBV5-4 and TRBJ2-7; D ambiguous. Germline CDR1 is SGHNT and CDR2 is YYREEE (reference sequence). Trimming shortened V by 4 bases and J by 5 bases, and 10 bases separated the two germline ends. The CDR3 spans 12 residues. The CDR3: CASSPGEDEQYF. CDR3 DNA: TGTGCCAGCAGCCCCGGAGAGGACGAGCAGTACTTC. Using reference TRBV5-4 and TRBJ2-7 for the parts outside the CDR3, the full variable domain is ETGVTQSPTHLIKTRGQQVTLRCSSQSGHNTVSWYQQALGQGPQFIFQYYREEENGRGNFPPRFSGLQFPNYSSELNVNALELDDSALYLCASSPGEDEQYFGPGTRLTVT.

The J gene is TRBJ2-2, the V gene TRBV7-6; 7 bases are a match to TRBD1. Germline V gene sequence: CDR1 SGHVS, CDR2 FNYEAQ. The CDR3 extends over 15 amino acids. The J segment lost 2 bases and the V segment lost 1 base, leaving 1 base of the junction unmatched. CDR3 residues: CASSLDRGNTGELFF. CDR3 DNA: TGTGCCAGCAGCTTAGACAGGGGTAACACCGGGGAGCTGTTTTTT.

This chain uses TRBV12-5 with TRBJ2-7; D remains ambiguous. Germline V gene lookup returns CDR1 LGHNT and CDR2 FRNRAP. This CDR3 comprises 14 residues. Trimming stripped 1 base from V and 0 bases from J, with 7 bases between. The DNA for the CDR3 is TGTGCTAGTGGTTTGGCTGTCAGCTCCTACGAGCAGTACTTC. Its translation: CASGLAVSSYEQYF.

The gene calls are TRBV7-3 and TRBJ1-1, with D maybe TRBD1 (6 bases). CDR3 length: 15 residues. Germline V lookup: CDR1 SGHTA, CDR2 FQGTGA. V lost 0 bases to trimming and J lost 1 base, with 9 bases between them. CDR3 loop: CASSLTGGPNTEAFF. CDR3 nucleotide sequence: TGTGCCAGCAGCTTAACGGGGGGGCCGAACACTGAAGCTTTCTTT.

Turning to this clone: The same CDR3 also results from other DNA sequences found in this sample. The CDR3 coding sequence is TGTGCCAGCAGTTACTCCGCGGGTCAGCCCCAGCATTTT. Translating it yields CASSYSAGQPQHF. This chain links TRBV6-5 with TRBJ1-5; D gene unclear. The V end was cut by 0 bases, the J end by 6 bases, with 6 bases between. The germline V gene has CDR1 MNHEY and CDR2 SVGAGI. The CDR3 totals 13 residues.

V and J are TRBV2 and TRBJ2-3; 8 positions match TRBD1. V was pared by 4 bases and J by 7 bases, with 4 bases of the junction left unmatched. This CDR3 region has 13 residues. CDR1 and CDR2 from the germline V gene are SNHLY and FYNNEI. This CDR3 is CASSGRTGYTQYF. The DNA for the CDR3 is TGTGCCAGCAGTGGAAGGACAGGGTATACGCAGTATTTT.

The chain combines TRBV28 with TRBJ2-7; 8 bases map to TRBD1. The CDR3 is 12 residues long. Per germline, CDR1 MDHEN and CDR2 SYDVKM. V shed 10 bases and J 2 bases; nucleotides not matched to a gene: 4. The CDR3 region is CAIQGDTYEQYF. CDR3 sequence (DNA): TGTGCCATACAGGGGGATACCTACGAGCAGTACTTC.

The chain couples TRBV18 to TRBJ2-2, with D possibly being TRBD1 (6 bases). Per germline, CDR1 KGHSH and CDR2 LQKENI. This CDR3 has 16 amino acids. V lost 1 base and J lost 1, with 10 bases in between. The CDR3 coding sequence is TGTGCCAGCTCACCACGGACAGCCCAGAACACCGGGGAGCTGTTTTTT. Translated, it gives CASSPRTAQNTGELFF.

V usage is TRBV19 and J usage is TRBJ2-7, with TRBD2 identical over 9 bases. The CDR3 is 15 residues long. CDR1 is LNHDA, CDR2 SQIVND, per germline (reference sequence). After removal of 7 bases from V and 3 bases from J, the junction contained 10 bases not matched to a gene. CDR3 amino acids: CASNKAGGSSYEQYF. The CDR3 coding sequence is TGTGCCAGTAATAAAGCGGGAGGCTCAAGCTACGAGCAGTACTTC.

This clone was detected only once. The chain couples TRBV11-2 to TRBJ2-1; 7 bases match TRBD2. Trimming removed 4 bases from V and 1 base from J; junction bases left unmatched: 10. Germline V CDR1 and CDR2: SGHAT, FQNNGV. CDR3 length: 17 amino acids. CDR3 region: CASSSGGSGISYNEQFF. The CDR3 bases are TGTGCCAGCAGCTCTGGGGGGAGCGGGATTTCCTACAATGAGCAGTTCTTC.

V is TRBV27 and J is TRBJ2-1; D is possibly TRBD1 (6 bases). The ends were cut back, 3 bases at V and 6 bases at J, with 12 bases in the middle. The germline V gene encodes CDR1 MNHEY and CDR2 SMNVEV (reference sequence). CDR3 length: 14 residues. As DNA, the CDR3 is TGTGCCAGCAGTTTGGGCAGGGGCGGCAATGAGCAGTTCTTC. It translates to CASSLGRGGNEQFF.

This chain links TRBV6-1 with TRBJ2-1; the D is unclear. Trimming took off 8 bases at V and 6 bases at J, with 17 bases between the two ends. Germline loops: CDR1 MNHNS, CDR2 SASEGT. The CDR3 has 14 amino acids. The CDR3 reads CASWPGPETNEQFF. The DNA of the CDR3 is TGTGCCAGCTGGCCGGGTCCCGAGACCAATGAGCAGTTCTTC.

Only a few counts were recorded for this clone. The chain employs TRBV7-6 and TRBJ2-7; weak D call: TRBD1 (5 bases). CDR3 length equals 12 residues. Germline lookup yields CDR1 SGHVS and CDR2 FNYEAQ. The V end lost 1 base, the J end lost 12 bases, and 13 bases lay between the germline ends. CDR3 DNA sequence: TGTGCCAGCAGCTTAGAACGACAGACGCGGTACTTC. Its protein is CASSLERQTRYF.